One sample yielded the 23 T cell receptor beta chains listed below, sequenced in a study of neurological immune-mediated disorders. Each CDR3 protein is one row after TCRdb ran MiXCR on the 5' RACE reads. The sample has 65,000 to 95,000 distinct CDR3 sequences, approximately 5% seen once. Specimen: PBMCs. The receptors derive from a woman aged 25 to 39 with multiple sclerosis.

This clonotype appeared a single time. A much larger clonotype is one base distant, so this may be a read error. V and J are TRBV5-1 and TRBJ2-2; 10 bases match TRBD2. The CDR3 is made up of 16 amino acids. The germline V gene has CDR1 SGHRS and CDR2 YFSETQ. This CDR3 reads CASSLVVAGGTGALFF. In DNA, the CDR3 is TGCGCCAGCAGCTTGGTGGTAGCGGGAGGCACCGGGGCGCTGTTTTTT.

Ten or more counts support this clonotype. The V and J genes are TRBV18 and TRBJ2-1; D ambiguous. Per germline, CDR1 KGHSH and CDR2 LQKENI. This CDR3 has 14 amino acids. Trimming removed 1 base from V and 6 bases from J, with 10 bases in between. In DNA form, the CDR3 reads TGTGCCAGCTCACCACAGCCGATCCCCAATGAGCAGTTCTTC. As protein: CASSPQPIPNEQFF.

This clonotype was counted at least ten times. This rearrangement joins TRBV5-1 to TRBJ2-3, with 7 bases matching TRBD1. Germline loops: CDR1 SGHRS, CDR2 YFSETQ. CDR3 length: 16 amino acids. V shed 0 bases, J shed 0 bases, and the junction held 4 bases outside the gene matches. The CDR3 coding sequence is TGCGCCAGCAGCTTGGGCCAGGGGGTAAGCACAGATACGCAGTATTTT. Translating it yields CASSLGQGVSTDTQYF. The complete variable domain, with remaining parts taken from reference TRBV5-1 and TRBJ2-3, reads KAGVTQTPRYLIKTRGQQVTLSCSPISGHRSVSWYQQTPGQGLQFLFEYFSETQRNKGNFPGRFSGRQFSNSRSEMNVSTLELGDSALYLCASSLGQGVSTDTQYFGPGTRLTVL.

V usage is TRBV20-1 and J usage is TRBJ2-3, with 7 bases aligning to TRBD2. From germline, CDR1 is DFQATT and CDR2 SNEGSKA (reference sequence). The ends lost 1 base at V and 0 bases at J; junction bases unmatched: 1. The CDR3 has 14 residues. The CDR3 sequence is CSARVTSSTDTQYF. CDR3 coding DNA: TGCAGTGCTAGAGTGACTAGCAGCACAGATACGCAGTATTTT.

This clonotype was counted ten times or more. This chain joins TRBV3-1 and TRBJ2-3, with D uncertain. The CDR3 is made up of 17 amino acids. Per the germline V gene, CDR1 is LGHDT and CDR2 is YNNKEL (reference sequence). Trimming took off 0 bases at V and 4 bases at J, with 17 bases between the two ends. In DNA, the CDR3 is TGTGCCAGCAGCCAAGATTTATCGGGTAGTAGATCAGATACGCAGTATTTT. The encoded protein is CASSQDLSGSRSDTQYF.

In its sample, this clonotype was seen many times. J is TRBJ1-1 and V is TRBV5-6; D call uncertain. Trimming stripped 1 base from V and 0 bases from J, with 10 bases between. Germline V gives CDR1 SGHDT, CDR2 YYEEEE. This CDR3 region has 15 residues. The CDR3 loop reads CASSLRRLVNTEAFF. In DNA, the CDR3 is TGTGCCAGCAGCTTGAGACGCCTGGTGAACACTGAAGCTTTCTTT.

This clonotype was counted between two and nine times. The rearrangement joins TRBV12-3 or TRBV12-4 to TRBJ1-2; D not certain. The V end lost 5 bases, the J end lost 2 bases, and 15 bases lay between the germline ends. CDR3 length equals 15 residues. In DNA, the CDR3 is TGTGCCAGCAGTCCCGGGAGAGGGCGCAACTATGGCTACACCTTC. Translated, it gives CASSPGRGRNYGYTF.

The chain has TRBV14 and TRBJ2-1; D uncertain. CDR3 length: 18 residues. Trimming removed 2 bases at V and 2 bases at J, with 19 bases between. Per the germline V gene, CDR1 is SGHDN and CDR2 is FVKESK. CDR3 protein: CASSQSSPGFPAYNEQFF. CDR3 nucleotide sequence: TGTGCCAGCAGCCAATCCTCCCCCGGCTTCCCAGCCTACAATGAGCAGTTCTTC.

Many counts were recorded for this clonotype. The chain recombines TRBV12-3 or TRBV12-4 with TRBJ2-6, with D unclear. The CDR3 loop spans 14 amino acids. V was trimmed by 7 bases and J by 0 bases, leaving 7 bases between them. The CDR3 bases are TGTGCCAGCACGCCGAACTCTGGGGCCAACGTCCTGACTTTC. Residues: CASTPNSGANVLTF.

This clonotype appeared many times. The chain carries TRBV7-2 and TRBJ2-7; 7 nucleotides line up with TRBD1. This CDR3 comprises 13 residues. J was trimmed by 5 bases and V by 5 bases; bases with no gene match: 6. Germline assignment: CDR1 SGHTA and CDR2 FQGNSA. The CDR3 DNA follows: TGTGCCAGCAGCAGAGGGGGCGGCGACGAGCAGTACTTC. Translating it yields CASSRGGGDEQYF.

The chain uses TRBV5-6 and TRBJ2-5; unclear D gene. This CDR3 has 12 amino acids. Germline CDR1 SGHDT, CDR2 YYEEEE. The germline V and J ends were trimmed by 4 bases and 4 bases, with 8 bases remaining between them. In DNA, the CDR3 is TGTGCCAGCAGCCGGTCGCGAGAGACCCAGTACTTC. Translating it yields CASSRSRETQYF.

This clonotype was seen ten or more times. The chain recombines TRBV28 with TRBJ1-5; D unclear. The CDR3 covers 12 residues. V was pared by 8 bases and J by 4 bases, with 9 bases between. Germline assignment: CDR1 MDHEN and CDR2 SYDVKM. The CDR3 coding sequence is TGTGCCAGCGACCAAGGGAATCAGCCCCAGCATTTT. Translating gives CASDQGNQPQHF.

This clonotype was seen many times. V usage is TRBV20-1 and J usage is TRBJ2-1; no firm D call. V lost 4 bases and J 0 bases, leaving 16 bases between the germline ends. In germline, CDR1 is DFQATT, CDR2 SNEGSKA (reference sequence). The CDR3 runs 16 residues. The CDR3 DNA sequence: TGCAGTGCTACCCTCCTCCAGAGGAGCTCCTACAATGAGCAGTTCTTC. Translating it yields CSATLLQRSSYNEQFF.

This clonotype was observed many times. This chain links TRBV20-1 with TRBJ2-2, with a tentative D call TRBD2 (5 bases). Trimming removed 0 bases from V and 1 base from J, with 9 bases in between. The germline CDR1 and CDR2 sequences are DFQATT and SNEGSKA (reference sequence). The CDR3 is 15 amino acids. Here the CDR3 reads CSARDKGGNTGELFF. CDR3 nucleotides: TGCAGTGCTAGAGATAAAGGAGGGAACACCGGGGAGCTGTTTTTT.

This clonotype has a count of ten or more. This chain uses TRBV4-1 with TRBJ2-3; no clear D gene. The CDR3 has 13 amino acids. V lost 6 bases, J lost 0 bases, and 7 bases lay in between. Germline-derived CDR1 and CDR2 are MGHRA and YSYEKL. The CDR3 spells CASSTPSTDTQYF. In DNA form, the CDR3 reads TGCGCCAGCAGTACTCCTAGCACAGATACGCAGTATTTT.

This clonotype was detected ten times or more. This chain's CDR3 is CASSSGRGGPFYGYTF. DNA for the CDR3: TGTGCCAGCAGCTCCGGTCGAGGTGGGCCTTTCTATGGCTACACCTTC. The chain links TRBV11-2 to TRBJ1-2, with D uncertain. The CDR3 runs to 16 residues. The germline V gene encodes CDR1 SGHAT and CDR2 FQNNGV. The germline V and J ends were trimmed by 4 bases and 4 bases, with 19 bases remaining between them.

At least ten counts were recorded for this clonotype. The gene calls are TRBV10-3 and TRBJ2-7, with 7 bases matching TRBD1. Germline loops: CDR1 ENHRY, CDR2 SYGVKD. Germline trimming cut 4 bases from V and 3 bases from J; bases unmatched to any gene: 3. The CDR3 totals 13 residues. The CDR3 here is CAISGDRDYEQYF. In nucleotides, the CDR3 is TGTGCCATCAGTGGGGACAGAGACTACGAGCAGTACTTC.

This clonotype appeared many times. The rearrangement uses TRBV5-1 and TRBJ2-5, with D possibly matching TRBD2 (5 bases). Trimming shortened V by 0 bases and J by 0 bases, and 6 bases separated the two germline ends. The CDR3 has 14 residues. Germline CDR1 reads SGHRS; CDR2 reads YFSETQ. CDR3 nucleotides: TGCGCCAGCAGCTTGGTACTAGACCAAGAGACCCAGTACTTC. Translation gives CASSLVLDQETQYF.

This clonotype was seen a handful of times. The genes are TRBV5-5 and TRBJ2-3; 8 bases are shared with TRBD1. Looked up from germline, CDR1 is SGHKS and CDR2 is YYEKEE (reference sequence). V gave up 3 bases and J gave up 3 bases; unmatched junction bases: 6. The CDR3 runs to 15 residues. The CDR3 here is CASSSRDRLTDTQYF. In DNA form, the CDR3 reads TGTGCCAGCAGCTCCCGGGACAGGCTTACAGATACGCAGTATTTT.

This clonotype was observed a handful of times. The chain combines TRBV20-1 with TRBJ2-3, with D perhaps matching TRBD2 (5 bases). CDR3 length: 15 residues. The germline V gene has CDR1 DFQATT and CDR2 SNEGSKA (reference sequence). The V and J ends lost 4 bases and 6 bases respectively, with 20 bases between them. CDR3 coding DNA: TGCAGTGCTACACTAGAGGACCTAGCCACGGATACGCAGTATTTT. It encodes CSATLEDLATDTQYF.

This clonotype was observed many times. The chain couples TRBV5-1 to TRBJ2-7; possibly TRBD1 for D (7 bases). Germline loops: CDR1 SGHRS, CDR2 YFSETQ. Trimming took off 4 bases at V and 0 bases at J, with 17 bases between the two ends. This CDR3 region has 16 residues. DNA of the CDR3: TGCGCCAGCAGCCTGACAGGGACTGGGGACTCCTACGAGCAGTACTTC. Protein: CASSLTGTGDSYEQYF.

This CDR3 reads CASSQDFPGLAPNNEQFF. The CDR3 coding sequence is TGTGCCAGCAGCCAAGATTTCCCGGGACTAGCGCCAAACAATGAGCAGTTCTTC. The gene calls are TRBV3-1 and TRBJ2-1, with 10 positions matching TRBD2. Germline loops: CDR1 LGHDT, CDR2 YNNKEL (reference sequence). CDR3 length equals 18 residues. V was pared by 0 bases and J by 5 bases, with 10 bases of the junction left unmatched.

This clonotype was seen many times. The chain links TRBV5-1 to TRBJ2-1; D may be TRBD2 (5 bases). Germline lookup yields CDR1 SGHRS and CDR2 YFSETQ. Trimming stripped 0 bases from V and 0 bases from J, with 10 bases between. The CDR3 length is 16 residues. The CDR3 DNA sequence: TGCGCCAGCAGCTTGGGAGATGGGAGCTCCTACAATGAGCAGTTCTTC. Translated, it gives CASSLGDGSSYNEQFF.